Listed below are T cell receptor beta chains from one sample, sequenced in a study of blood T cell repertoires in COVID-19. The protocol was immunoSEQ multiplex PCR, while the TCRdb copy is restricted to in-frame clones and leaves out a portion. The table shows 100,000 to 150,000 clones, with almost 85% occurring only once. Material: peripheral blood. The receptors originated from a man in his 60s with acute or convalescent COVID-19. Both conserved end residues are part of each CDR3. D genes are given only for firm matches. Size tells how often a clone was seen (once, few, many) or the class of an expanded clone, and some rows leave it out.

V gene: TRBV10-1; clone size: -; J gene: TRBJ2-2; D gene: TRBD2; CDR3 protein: CASSEGLAGNTGELFF; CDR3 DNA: TGCGCCAGCAGTGAGGGACTAGCGGGGAACACCGGGGAGCTGTTTTTT
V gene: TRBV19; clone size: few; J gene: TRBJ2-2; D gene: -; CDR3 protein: CASSIKSVGSVGATGELFF; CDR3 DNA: TGTGCCAGTAGTATTAAGTCGGTGGGCAGCGTGGGGGCTACCGGGGAGCTGTTTTTT
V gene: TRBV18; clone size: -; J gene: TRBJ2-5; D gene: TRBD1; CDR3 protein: CASSSGTGQETQYF; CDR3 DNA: TGTGCCAGCTCATCCGGGACAGGGCAGGAGACCCAGTACTTC
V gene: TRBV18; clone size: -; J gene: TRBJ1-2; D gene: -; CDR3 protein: CASSPLIADYGYTF; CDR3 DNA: TGTGCCAGCTCACCATTGATCGCGGACTATGGCTACACCTTC
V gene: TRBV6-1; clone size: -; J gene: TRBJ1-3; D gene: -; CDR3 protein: CASRERGGFSGNTIYF; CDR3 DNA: TGTGCCAGCAGGGAAAGAGGAGGGTTCTCTGGAAACACCATATATTTT
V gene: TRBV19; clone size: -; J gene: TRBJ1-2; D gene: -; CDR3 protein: CASRRDINYGYTF; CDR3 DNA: TGTGCCAGTCGCCGGGACATCAACTATGGCTACACCTTC
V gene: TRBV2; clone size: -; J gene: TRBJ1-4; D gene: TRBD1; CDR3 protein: CASREDVRRTGDEKLFF; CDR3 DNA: TGTGCCAGCAGGGAAGACGTCCGAAGGACAGGGGATGAAAAACTGTTTTTT
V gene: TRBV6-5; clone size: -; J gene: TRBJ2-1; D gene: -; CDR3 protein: CASSPSWREQFF; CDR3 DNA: TGTGCCAGCAGTCCTAGCTGGCGGGAGCAGTTCTTC
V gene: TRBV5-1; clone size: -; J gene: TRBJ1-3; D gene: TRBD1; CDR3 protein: CASSISDRGPGNTIYF; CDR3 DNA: TGCGCCAGCAGCATTTCGGACAGGGGGCCTGGAAACACCATATATTTT
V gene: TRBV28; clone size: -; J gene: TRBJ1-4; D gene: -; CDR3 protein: CASSLPGRGSEKLFF; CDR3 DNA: TGTGCCAGCAGTTTACCTGGGAGGGGGTCTGAAAAACTGTTTTTT
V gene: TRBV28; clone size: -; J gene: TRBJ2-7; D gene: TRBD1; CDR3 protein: CASRASGTGRLNEQYF; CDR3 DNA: TGTGCCAGCAGAGCCTCCGGGACAGGGAGACTCAACGAGCAGTACTTC
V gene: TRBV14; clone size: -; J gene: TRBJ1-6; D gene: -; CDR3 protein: CASSQDKMASGSPLHF; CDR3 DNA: TGTGCCAGCAGCCAAGATAAAATGGCCAGCGGTTCACCCCTCCACTTT
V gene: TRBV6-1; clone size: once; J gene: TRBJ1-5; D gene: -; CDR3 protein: CASSEPGTNNQPQHF; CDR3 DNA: TGTGCCAGCAGTGAACCGGGAACCAACAATCAGCCCCAGCATTTT
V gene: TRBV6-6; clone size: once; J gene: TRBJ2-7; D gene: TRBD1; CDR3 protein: CASSPGQQYEQYF; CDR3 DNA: TGTGCCAGCAGTCCGGGACAGCAGTACGAGCAGTACTTC
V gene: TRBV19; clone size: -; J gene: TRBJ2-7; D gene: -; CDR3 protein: CASKDRLQEQYF; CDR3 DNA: TGTGCCAGTAAAGACAGGCTCCAGGAGCAGTACTTC
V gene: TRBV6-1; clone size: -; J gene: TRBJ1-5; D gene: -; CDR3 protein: CASSEGSLPSAQHF; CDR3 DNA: TGTGCCAGCAGTGAAGGGAGCTTACCTTCTGCCCAGCATTTT
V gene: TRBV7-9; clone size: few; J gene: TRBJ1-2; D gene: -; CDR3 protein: CASSFAGSDGYTF; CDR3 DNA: TGTGCCAGCAGCTTCGCAGGATCAGACGGCTACACCTTC
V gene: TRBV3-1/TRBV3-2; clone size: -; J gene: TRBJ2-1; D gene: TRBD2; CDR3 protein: CASSRVSGGVDNEQFF; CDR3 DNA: TGTGCCAGCAGCCGGGTTAGCGGGGGGGTAGACAATGAGCAGTTCTTC
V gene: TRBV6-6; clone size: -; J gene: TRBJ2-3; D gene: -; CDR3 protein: CASLLRGTDTQYF; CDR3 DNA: TGTGCCAGCCTCCTTCGGGGCACAGATACGCAGTATTTT
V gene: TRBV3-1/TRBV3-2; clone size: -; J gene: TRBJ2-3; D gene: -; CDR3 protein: CASSPQGITDTQYF; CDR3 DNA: TGTGCCAGCAGCCCCCAGGGAATCACAGATACGCAGTATTTT
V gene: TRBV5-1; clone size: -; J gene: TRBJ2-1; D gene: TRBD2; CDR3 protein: CASSFLAGGDVF; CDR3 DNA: TGCGCCAGCAGCTTCCTAGCGGGGGGCGATGTCTTC
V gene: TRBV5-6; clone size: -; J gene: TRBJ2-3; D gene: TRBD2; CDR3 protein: CASSLPGGPTDTQYF; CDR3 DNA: TGTGCCAGCAGCTTGCCGGGGGGGCCAACAGATACGCAGTATTTT
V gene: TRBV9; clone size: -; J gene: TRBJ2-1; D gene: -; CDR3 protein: CASSAPHQGEQFF; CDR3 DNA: TGTGCCAGCAGCGCCCCCCACCAGGGCGAGCAGTTCTTC
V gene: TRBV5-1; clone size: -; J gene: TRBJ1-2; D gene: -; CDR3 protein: CASSLGTVPTGDYGYTF; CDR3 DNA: TGCGCCAGCAGCTTGGGGACCGTCCCAACCGGGGACTATGGCTACACCTTC
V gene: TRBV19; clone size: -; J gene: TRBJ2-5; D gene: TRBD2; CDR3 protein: CASSNSGGHQETQYF; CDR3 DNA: TGTGCCAGTAGTAATAGCGGGGGGCACCAAGAGACCCAGTACTTC
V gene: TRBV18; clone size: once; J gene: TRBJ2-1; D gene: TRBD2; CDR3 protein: CASSPSQRGNEQFF; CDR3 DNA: TGTGCCAGCTCACCCTCGCAGCGGGGAAATGAGCAGTTCTTC
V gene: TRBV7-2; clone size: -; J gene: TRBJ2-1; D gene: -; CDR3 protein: CASTMGGASGNEQFF; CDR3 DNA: TGTGCCAGTACTATGGGGGGGGCGTCAGGCAATGAGCAGTTCTTC
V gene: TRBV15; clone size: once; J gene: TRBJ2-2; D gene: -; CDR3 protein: CATSRVPTDAMNTGELFF; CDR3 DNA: TGTGCCACCAGCAGAGTCCCGACAGACGCGATGAACACCGGGGAGCTGTTTTTT
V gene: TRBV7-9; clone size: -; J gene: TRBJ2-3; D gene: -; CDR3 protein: CASSPLTSTDTQYF; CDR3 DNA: TGTGCCAGCAGCCCCTTGACTAGCACAGATACGCAGTATTTT
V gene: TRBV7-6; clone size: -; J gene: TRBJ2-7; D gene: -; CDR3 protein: CASSSGEPYEQYF; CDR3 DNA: TGTGCCAGCAGTTCCGGGGAGCCCTACGAGCAGTACTTC
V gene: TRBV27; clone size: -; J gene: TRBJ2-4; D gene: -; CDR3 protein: CASSSPGTIQYF; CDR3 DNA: TGTGCCAGCAGTTCCCCGGGAACCATTCAGTACTTC
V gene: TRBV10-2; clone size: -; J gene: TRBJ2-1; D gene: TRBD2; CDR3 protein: CASSEGAGDPNEQFF; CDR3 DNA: TGCGCCAGCAGTGAAGGAGCGGGAGATCCCAATGAGCAGTTCTTC
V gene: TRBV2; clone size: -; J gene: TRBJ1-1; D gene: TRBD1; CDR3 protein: CASRDTFGQGDTEAFF; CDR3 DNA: TGTGCCAGCAGAGATACATTCGGACAGGGGGACACTGAAGCTTTCTTT
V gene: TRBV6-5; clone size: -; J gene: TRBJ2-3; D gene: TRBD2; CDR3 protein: CASRLAGGWDTQYF; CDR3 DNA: TGTGCCAGCAGACTAGCGGGGGGTTGGGATACGCAGTATTTT
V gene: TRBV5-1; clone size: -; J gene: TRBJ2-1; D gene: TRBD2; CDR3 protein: CASSFTSGGYNEQFF; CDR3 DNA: TGCGCCAGCAGCTTCACTAGCGGGGGGTATAATGAGCAGTTCTTC
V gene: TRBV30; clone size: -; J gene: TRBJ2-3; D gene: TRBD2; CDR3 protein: CAWSGIAGARTDTQYF; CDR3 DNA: TGTGCCTGGAGCGGCATAGCGGGGGCCCGCACAGATACGCAGTATTTT
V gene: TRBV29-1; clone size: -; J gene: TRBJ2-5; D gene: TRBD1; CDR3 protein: CVMRGQETQYF; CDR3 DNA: TGCGTCATGAGGGGGCAGGAGACCCAGTACTTC
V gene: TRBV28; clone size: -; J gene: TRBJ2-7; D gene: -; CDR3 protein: CASSTVHRDSYEQYF; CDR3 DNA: TGTGCCAGCAGCACCGTCCACAGGGACTCCTACGAGCAGTACTTC
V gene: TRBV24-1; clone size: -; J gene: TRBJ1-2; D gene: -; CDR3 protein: CATGETARGYGYTF; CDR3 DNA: TGTGCCACTGGGGAAACGGCGCGGGGCTATGGCTACACCTTC
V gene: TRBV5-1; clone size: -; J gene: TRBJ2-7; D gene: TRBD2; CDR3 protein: CASSSTSGTSEQYF; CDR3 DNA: TGCGCCAGCAGCTCGACTAGCGGGACGAGCGAGCAGTACTTC
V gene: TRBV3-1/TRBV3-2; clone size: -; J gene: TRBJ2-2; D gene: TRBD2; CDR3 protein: CASKAAGVRIGELFF; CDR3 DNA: TGTGCCAGCAAGGCAGCGGGAGTTAGAATCGGGGAGCTGTTTTTT
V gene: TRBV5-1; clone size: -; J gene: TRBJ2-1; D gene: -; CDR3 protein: CASSLESRGNEQFF; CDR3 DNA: TGCGCCAGCAGCTTGGAATCAAGGGGGAATGAGCAGTTCTTC
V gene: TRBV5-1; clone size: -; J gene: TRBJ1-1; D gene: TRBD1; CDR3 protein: CASQDREGSEAFF; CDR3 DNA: TGCGCCAGCCAAGACAGGGAAGGCTCTGAAGCTTTCTTT
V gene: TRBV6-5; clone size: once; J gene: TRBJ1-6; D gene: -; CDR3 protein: CASSLRSYNSPLHF; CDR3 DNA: TGTGCCAGCAGCCTGCGCTCCTATAATTCACCCCTCCACTTT
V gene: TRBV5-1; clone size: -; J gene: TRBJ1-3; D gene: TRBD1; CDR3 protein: CASSSIQGAIDTIYF; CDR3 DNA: TGCGCCAGCAGCTCGATACAGGGGGCAATAGACACCATATATTTT
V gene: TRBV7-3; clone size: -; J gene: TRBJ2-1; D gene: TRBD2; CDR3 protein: CASSTGLAGSEQFF; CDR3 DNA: TGTGCCAGCAGCACGGGACTAGCGGGATCTGAGCAGTTCTTC
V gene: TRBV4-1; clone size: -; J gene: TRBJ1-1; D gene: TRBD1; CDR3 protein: CASSQGIGTGNKRITEAFF; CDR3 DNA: TGCGCCAGCAGCCAAGGTATCGGGACAGGAAATAAGAGGATCACTGAAGCTTTCTTT
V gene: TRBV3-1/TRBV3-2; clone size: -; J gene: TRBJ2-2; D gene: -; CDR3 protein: CASSRGQGWTGELFF; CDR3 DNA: TGTGCCAGCAGCCGGGGGCAGGGATGGACCGGGGAGCTGTTTTTT
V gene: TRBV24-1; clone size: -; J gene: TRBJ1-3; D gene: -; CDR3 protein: CATSDLNTIYF; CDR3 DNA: TGTGCCACCAGTGACTTAAACACCATATATTTT
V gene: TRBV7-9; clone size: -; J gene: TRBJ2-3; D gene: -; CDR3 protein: CASSILAPRDTQYF; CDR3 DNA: TGTGCCAGCAGCATTTTAGCGCCCCGAGATACGCAGTATTTT
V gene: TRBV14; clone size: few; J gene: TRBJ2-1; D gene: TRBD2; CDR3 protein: CASSQELLAGALNEQFF; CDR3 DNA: TGTGCCAGCAGCCAAGAATTACTAGCGGGAGCCCTCAATGAGCAGTTCTTC
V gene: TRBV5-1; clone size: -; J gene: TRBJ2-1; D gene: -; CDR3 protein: CASSQGPLAGDEQFF; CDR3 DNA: TGCGCCAGCAGCCAGGGACCGCTAGCAGGGGATGAGCAGTTCTTC
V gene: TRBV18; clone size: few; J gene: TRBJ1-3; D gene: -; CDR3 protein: CASSPSGRAGNTIYF; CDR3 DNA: TGTGCCAGCTCACCATCGGGCAGGGCTGGAAACACCATATATTTT
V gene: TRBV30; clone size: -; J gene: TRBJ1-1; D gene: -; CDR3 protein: CAWRELEAFF; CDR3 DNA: TGTGCCTGGAGGGAACTAGAAGCTTTCTTT